A selection of T cell receptor beta chains follows, all from one sample in a study of blood T cell repertoires in COVID-19. TCRdb's copy holds only in-frame clones and misses some; the assay was immunoSEQ multiplex PCR. The sample includes fewer than 250,000 clones, 86% of them seen just once. Sample: PBMCs or T cells enriched from blood (not recorded which). Receptor source: a woman between 45 and 65 years old who had recovered from COVID-19. Both conserved end residues are part of each CDR3. The order of the fields is V gene, D gene, J gene, CDR3 protein. The D gene is left open where the match is weak.

TRBV7-3,-,TRBJ1-2,CASSLQGGYGYTF
TRBV7-3,-,TRBJ2-1,CASSIDNEQFF
TRBV4-3,TRBD1,TRBJ2-7,CASSHSNWDSSYEQYF
TRBV2,-,TRBJ1-1,CASSAPGQLGTEAFF
TRBV7-2,TRBD2,TRBJ2-1,CASSLAVAGDFEQFF
TRBV30,-,TRBJ1-4,CAWTPTGTNEKLFF
TRBV4-1,TRBD2,TRBJ2-5,CASSQSSGRVQETQYF
TRBV30,-,TRBJ1-2,CAWSGQILYGYTF
TRBV2,TRBD2,TRBJ2-5,CASSWLGLAGDVETQYF
TRBV9,-,TRBJ2-1,CASSVAPSSGSYNEQFF
TRBV7-2,TRBD2,TRBJ2-1,CASSLVRASGNNEQFF
TRBV6-5,-,TRBJ1-2,CASSYTGIPGYGYTF
TRBV4-3,TRBD2,TRBJ2-3,CASSDSGRASGTDTQYF
TRBV28,-,TRBJ1-4,CASKYPTASNEKLFF
TRBV6-1,-,TRBJ1-5,CASSDSWGQPQHF
TRBV7-9,-,TRBJ2-3,CASSLMGYTQYF
TRBV7-2,-,TRBJ2-5,CASSPTSFSETQYF
TRBV4-3,-,TRBJ1-6,CASSQDSSSYNSPLHF
TRBV7-2,-,TRBJ2-1,CAIKDSPLSYEQFF
TRBV3-1/TRBV3-2,-,TRBJ1-5,CASSQDHQGSGNQPQHF
TRBV29-1,TRBD2,TRBJ2-3,CSVVGLGDDTQYF
TRBV7-2,-,TRBJ1-5,CASSLVSTGNQPQHF
TRBV28,-,TRBJ1-5,CASSSPSSGYQPQHF
TRBV9,TRBD1,TRBJ1-3,CASSAGTGGRGNTIYF
TRBV18,-,TRBJ2-3,CASSSLEGTDTQYF
TRBV3-1/TRBV3-2,TRBD2,TRBJ2-7,CASSQQLAGEQYF
TRBV29-1,-,TRBJ1-1,CSVGGDTEAFF
TRBV28,TRBD1,TRBJ1-3,CASSPTGTGYRTIYF
TRBV7-9,-,TRBJ2-6,CASSPRRQASGANVLTF